These T cell receptor beta chains were read from a single sample in a study of blood T cell repertoires in COVID-19. The data were produced by immunoSEQ multiplex PCR, yet TCRdb's version contains in-frame clones alone and is incomplete. The table has approximately 240,000 clones, around 87% seen once. Sequenced material: PBMCs or T cells enriched from blood (not recorded which). These TCRs come from a woman aged 25-40 years with acute COVID-19. The CDR3 runs from the conserved cysteine through the conserved F or W. The D gene is left open where the match is weak. The listing skips clone size in some rows; elsewhere it reads once, few, many or a size class.

v_call	j_call	clone_size	d_call	cdr3_nt	cdr3_aa
TRBV5-6	TRBJ2-5	-	-	TGTGCCAGCAGCTTGGTGGGGCTGGGGTACCAAGAGACCCAGTACTTC	CASSLVGLGYQETQYF
TRBV19	TRBJ2-1	-	TRBD2	TGTGCCAGTAGTATAGCTAGCGGACTAGCGGGGGGCAATGAGCAGTTCTTC	CASSIASGLAGGNEQFF
TRBV7-9	TRBJ2-1	-	TRBD2	TGTGCCAGCAGCTCCCCCGGACTAGCCTCCTACAATGAGCAGTTCTTC	CASSSPGLASYNEQFF
TRBV7-2	TRBJ2-7	-	-	TGTGCCAGCAGCTTGGACCGCGGGGAGCAGTACTTC	CASSLDRGEQYF
TRBV28	TRBJ1-5	-	TRBD1	TGTGCCAGCAGCGCCGGGACAGGAACTTATAGCAATCAGCCCCAGCATTTT	CASSAGTGTYSNQPQHF
TRBV7-9	TRBJ1-1	-	-	TGCCTCCTGGCCCAGGGCAACACTGAAGCTTTCTTT	CLLAQGNTEAFF
TRBV2	TRBJ2-7	-	TRBD1	TGTGCCAGCACTACCCGGGACAGGGACGAGCAGTACTTC	CASTTRDRDEQYF
TRBV18	TRBJ2-6	-	-	TGTGCCAGCTCGCGTACAGTGCCCTCTGGGGCCAACGTCCTGACTTTC	CASSRTVPSGANVLTF
TRBV10-2	TRBJ2-2	-	TRBD2	TGCGCCAGTCGGGGGGTTAACACCGGGGAGCTGTTTTTT	CASRGVNTGELFF
TRBV4-3	TRBJ2-5	-	TRBD2	TGCGCCAGCAGCCAAGGACTAGCGGGAGCCGAGACCCAGTACTTC	CASSQGLAGAETQYF
TRBV9	TRBJ2-1	-	TRBD2	TGTGCCAGCAGCGGGGGCCTGCGGGAGGGCGGTGAGCAGTTCTTC	CASSGGLREGGEQFF
TRBV27	TRBJ2-2	-	TRBD2	TGTGCTTGCGGGCTAGCGGGAGGCGGGGAGCTGTTTTTT	CACGLAGGGELFF
TRBV6-5	TRBJ2-7	-	TRBD1	TGTGCCAGCAGGATAACAGGGGATCCCGCCTACGAGCAGTACTTC	CASRITGDPAYEQYF
TRBV3-1/TRBV3-2	TRBJ1-1	-	-	TGTGCCAGCAGCCGGACTCTCATGAACACTGAAGCTTTCTTT	CASSRTLMNTEAFF
TRBV28	TRBJ1-1	-	-	TGTGCCAGCAGTTCCCCAGGAGGAAACACTGAAGCTTTCTTT	CASSSPGGNTEAFF
TRBV3-1/TRBV3-2	TRBJ2-1	-	-	TGTGCCAGCAGCCAAGAAACCCGTTTTGCAGGGGGGACGTGGAATGAGCAGTTCTTC	CASSQETRFAGGTWNEQFF
TRBV1	TRBJ2-7	once	-	TGCACCAGCAGCCAATCTTTAGCGGGGAACTACGAGCAGTACTTC	CTSSQSLAGNYEQYF
TRBV29-1	TRBJ1-4	once	-	TGCAGCGTTGGTATCGGAGGGTTTGGGGAAAAACTGTTTTTT	CSVGIGGFGEKLFF
TRBV29-1	TRBJ2-1	-	TRBD2	TGCAGCGTAAGCGGGAGCTCCTACAATGAGCAGTTCTTC	CSVSGSSYNEQFF
TRBV29-1	TRBJ2-1	-	-	TGCAGCGTTGGCCTTTCTGAGACAGTCCACAATGAGCAGTTCTTC	CSVGLSETVHNEQFF
TRBV29-1	TRBJ2-5	-	-	TGCAGCGTTTCCAACAGGGCCGACATAAAAGAGACCCAGTACTTC	CSVSNRADIKETQYF
TRBV2	TRBJ2-2	-	TRBD2	TGTGCCAGCAGTCCGGGACTAGCGGGAGGGGAGCTGTTTTTT	CASSPGLAGGELFF
TRBV5-6	TRBJ2-7	-	-	TGTACCAGCAGCTTTGTGGGGACTTCCTACGAGCAGTACTTC	CTSSFVGTSYEQYF
TRBV12-3/TRBV12-4	TRBJ1-4	-	TRBD1	TGTGCCAGCAGCCCGGGACAGGGGCGTAAACTGTTTTTT	CASSPGQGRKLFF
TRBV3-1/TRBV3-2	TRBJ1-3	few	-	TGTGCCAGCAGCCAGGGGGCTGGAGGAAACACCATATATTTT	CASSQGAGGNTIYF
TRBV27	TRBJ2-2	-	-	TGTGCCAGCAGTCCCCTACGGACGGGATTCTTTTACACCGGGGAGCTGTTTTTT	CASSPLRTGFFYTGELFF
TRBV20-1	TRBJ2-3	-	TRBD1	TGCAGTGCTAGTAGGGGGCGAGATACGCAGTATTTT	CSASRGRDTQYF
TRBV6-2/TRBV6-3	TRBJ2-7	-	-	TGTGCCAGCAGTACCGGGGTGTACGAGCAGTACTTC	CASSTGVYEQYF
TRBV5-1	TRBJ2-7	once	-	TGCGCCAGCAGCTTCCTGGGCGAACGTGGCGAGCAGTACTTC	CASSFLGERGEQYF
TRBV10-1	TRBJ2-1	-	-	TGCGCCAGCAGGAAATTAGGTAGCGAACTACAAATAATAACAACTTTTAATGAGCAGTTCTTC	CASRKLGSELQIITTFNEQFF
TRBV23-1	TRBJ1-3	-	TRBD1	TGCGCCAGCAGTCCACCAGAGGGACAGGGGCTAGGGTGGACGCCTGGAAACACCATATATTTT	CASSPPEGQGLGWTPGNTIYF
TRBV10-3	TRBJ1-1	-	-	TGTGCCATCAGTGTTGGCCAGGGCGGCACTGAAGCTTTCTTT	CAISVGQGGTEAFF
TRBV2	TRBJ1-2	-	TRBD1	TGTGCCACGACGGACAGGGGCTATGGCTACACCTTC	CATTDRGYGYTF
TRBV20-1	TRBJ1-3	once	-	TGCAGTGCTAGTTCCATTGGAAACACCATATATTTT	CSASSIGNTIYF
TRBV6-1	TRBJ2-3	-	TRBD2	TGTGCCAGCAGTGAACGAGCGGGAGGTTACGAAAGTGCAGATACGCAGTATTTT	CASSERAGGYESADTQYF
TRBV5-6	TRBJ1-2	-	-	TGTGCCAGCAGCTTGGCCAAGGCAGGCCCAAAGAATGGCTACACCTTC	CASSLAKAGPKNGYTF
TRBV6-2/TRBV6-3	TRBJ2-3	-	-	TGTGCCAGCAGTTACGGGGGGACGATCACAGATACGCAGTATTTT	CASSYGGTITDTQYF
TRBV27	TRBJ2-2	-	TRBD1	TGTGCCAGCAGCCGCCGGGGGACAGGGACCGGGGAGCTGTTTTTT	CASSRRGTGTGELFF
TRBV4-1	TRBJ2-7	-	TRBD2	TGCGCCAGCAGCCAAGATCTAGCGGCCGAGCAGTACTTC	CASSQDLAAEQYF
TRBV11-2	TRBJ2-7	-	-	TGTGCCAGCAGCTTCAGGGAAGACGAGCAGTACTTC	CASSFREDEQYF
TRBV7-9	TRBJ2-1	-	TRBD1	TGTGCCAGCAGTTTCACGACAGGGGACAATGAGCAGTTCTTC	CASSFTTGDNEQFF
TRBV15	TRBJ1-1	once	-	TGTGCCACCAGCAGAGATTCGTCCGGAGCAAACACTGAAGCTTTCTTT	CATSRDSSGANTEAFF
TRBV9	TRBJ1-4	-	-	TGTGCCAGCAGGGGGGGGCTCGAAGAAAAACTGTTTTTT	CASRGGLEEKLFF
TRBV3-1/TRBV3-2	TRBJ1-1	few	-	TGTGCCAGCAGCCAAGGTTCTGGGGGCTCTAGGGAAGCTTTCTTT	CASSQGSGGSREAFF
TRBV5-1	TRBJ1-5	-	-	TGCGCCAGCAGCTTGGCGGGGGGGCAGCCCCAGCATTTT	CASSLAGGQPQHF
TRBV7-3	TRBJ1-4	-	TRBD1	TGTGCCAGCACCAGACCCGGGACAGGGAGTGAAAAACTGTTTTTT	CASTRPGTGSEKLFF
TRBV7-9	TRBJ2-2	-	-	TGTGCCAGCAGCTTTTCCGCGGGGGCTGCTGGGGAGCTGTTTTTT	CASSFSAGAAGELFF
TRBV7-3	TRBJ1-1	once	-	TGTGCCAGCAGAAACGGTGCATACACTGAAGCTTTCTTT	CASRNGAYTEAFF
TRBV28	TRBJ1-1	-	TRBD1	TGTGCCAGCAGTTCAGGGGGACAGGAGAACACTGAAGCTTTCTTT	CASSSGGQENTEAFF
TRBV7-2	TRBJ1-5	-	-	TGTGCCAGCTCCCAACGCCCCGAGGGTCAGCCCCAGCATTTT	CASSQRPEGQPQHF
TRBV21-1	TRBJ2-1	-	-	TGTGCCAGCAGCAAAGTGATCCGGGGGGCTGGGTACAATGAGCAGTTCTTC	CASSKVIRGAGYNEQFF